This TCR beta chain is from a study of glioma-infiltrating T cells. V was pared by 7 bases and J by 0 bases, with 22 bases between. The length of the CDR3 is 18 residues. Germline values: CDR1 MNHEY, CDR2 SMNVEV (reference sequence). Using RNA template, CDR3s of TCR alpha and beta were amplified with iRepertoire arm-PCR. For one-step reverse transcription and amplification, roughly 100-400 ng of tissue mRNA or PBMC total RNA was used. Via MiXCR, TCRdb re-called the multiplex PCR reads, giving one row per CDR3 protein. The sample has 44,000 or so distinct CDR3 sequences; 20% to 25% are singletons. Findings and limits, study-wide: Above-expected tissue-blood divergence occurred in all gliomas, most in low-grade ones. Tissue and blood shared very few CDR3 sequences.

This clonotype showed up many times. What it binds is not known. Sequencing was done on a sample of glioma tissue, nonneoplastic brain tissue, or PBMCs (not recorded which). The receptor's source is a human donor with low-grade glioma or glioblastoma, undergoing nonglioma brain surgery, or in good health (not recorded which). The chain couples TRBV27 to TRBJ2-1; D perhaps matches TRBD2 (5 bases). The CDR3: CASTNDRIGTSSYNEQFF. The CDR3 DNA follows: TGTGCCAGCACCAACGACCGGATAGGCACTAGCTCCTACAATGAGCAGTTCTTC.